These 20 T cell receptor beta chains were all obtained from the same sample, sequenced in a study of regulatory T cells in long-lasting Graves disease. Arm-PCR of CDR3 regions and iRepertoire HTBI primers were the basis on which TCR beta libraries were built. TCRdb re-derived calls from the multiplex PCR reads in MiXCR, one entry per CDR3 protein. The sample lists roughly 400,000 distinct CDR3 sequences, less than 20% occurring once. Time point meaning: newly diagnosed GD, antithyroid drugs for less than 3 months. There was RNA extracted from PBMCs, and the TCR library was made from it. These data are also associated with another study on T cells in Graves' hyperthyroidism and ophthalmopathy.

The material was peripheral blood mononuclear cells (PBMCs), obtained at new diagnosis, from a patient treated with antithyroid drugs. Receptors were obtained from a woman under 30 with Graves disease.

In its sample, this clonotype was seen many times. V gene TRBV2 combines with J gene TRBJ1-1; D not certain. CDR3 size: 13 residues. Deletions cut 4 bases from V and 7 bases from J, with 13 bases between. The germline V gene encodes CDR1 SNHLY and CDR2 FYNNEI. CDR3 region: CASSVDLAREAFF. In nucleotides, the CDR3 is TGTGCCAGCAGTGTAGATTTGGCCCGTGAAGCTTTCTTT.

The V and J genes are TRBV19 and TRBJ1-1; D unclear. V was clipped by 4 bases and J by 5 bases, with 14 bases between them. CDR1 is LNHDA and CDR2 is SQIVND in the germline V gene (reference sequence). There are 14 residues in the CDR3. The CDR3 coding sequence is TGTGCCAGTAGTACCTGGACTGGAGGGACTGAAGCTTTCTTT. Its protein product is CASSTWTGGTEAFF.

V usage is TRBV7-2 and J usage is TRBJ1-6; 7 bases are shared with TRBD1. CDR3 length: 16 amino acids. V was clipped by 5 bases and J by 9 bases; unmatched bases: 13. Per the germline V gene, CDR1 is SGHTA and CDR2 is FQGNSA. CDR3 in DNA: TGTGCCAGCAGCACACTGGGACAGCCGGTCAGTTCACCCCTCCACTTT. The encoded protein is CASSTLGQPVSSPLHF.

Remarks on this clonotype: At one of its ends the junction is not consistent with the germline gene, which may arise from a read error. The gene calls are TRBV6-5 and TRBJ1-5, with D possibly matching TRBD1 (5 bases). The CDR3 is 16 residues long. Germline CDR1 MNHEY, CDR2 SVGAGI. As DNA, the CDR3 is TGTACCAGCAGTTACGCGGTTCAGGGTCCAAATCAGCCCCAGCATTTT. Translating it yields CTSSYAVQGPNQPQHF.

CDR3 DNA sequence: TGTGCCAGCAGCCCCCGGGGGGACAGGGTAACCGGGGAGCTGTTTTTT. It is translated as CASSPRGDRVTGELFF. V gene TRBV9 combines with J gene TRBJ2-2, with 9 bases matching TRBD1. The CDR3 has 16 amino acids. V lost 4 bases to trimming and J lost 5 bases; unmatched junction nucleotides: 9. Germline V lookup: CDR1 SGDLS, CDR2 YYNGEE.

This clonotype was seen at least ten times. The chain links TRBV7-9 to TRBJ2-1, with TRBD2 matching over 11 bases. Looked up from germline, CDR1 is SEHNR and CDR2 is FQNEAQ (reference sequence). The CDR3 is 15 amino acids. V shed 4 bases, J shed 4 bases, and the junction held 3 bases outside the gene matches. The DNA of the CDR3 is TGTGCCAGCAGCTGGGGACTAGCGGATTACAATGAGCAGTTCTTC. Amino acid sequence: CASSWGLADYNEQFF.

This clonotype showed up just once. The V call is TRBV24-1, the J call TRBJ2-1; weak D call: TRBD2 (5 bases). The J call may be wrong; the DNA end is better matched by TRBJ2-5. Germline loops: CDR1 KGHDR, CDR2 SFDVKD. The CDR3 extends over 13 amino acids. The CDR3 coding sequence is TGTGCCACCAGTGTTACGGAGGAAGAGACCCAGTACTTC. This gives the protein CATSVTEEETQYF.

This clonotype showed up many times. The CDR3 nucleotides are TGCGCCAGCAGCCAAGAATTGACGGGACTAGCTGGTAGCGAGCAGTACTTC. It codes for CASSQELTGLAGSEQYF. The J gene is TRBJ2-7, the V gene TRBV4-1, with 9 positions matching TRBD2. This CDR3 region has 17 residues. The ends lost 0 bases at V and 6 bases at J; junction bases unmatched: 12. Per the germline V gene, CDR1 is MGHRA and CDR2 is YSYEKL.

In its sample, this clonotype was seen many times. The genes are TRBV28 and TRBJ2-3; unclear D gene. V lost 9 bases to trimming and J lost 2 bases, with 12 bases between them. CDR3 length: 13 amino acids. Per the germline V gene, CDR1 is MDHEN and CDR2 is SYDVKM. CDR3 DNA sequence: TGTGCCAGTTTTGCCGGTTACACAGATACGCAGTATTTT. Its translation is CASFAGYTDTQYF.

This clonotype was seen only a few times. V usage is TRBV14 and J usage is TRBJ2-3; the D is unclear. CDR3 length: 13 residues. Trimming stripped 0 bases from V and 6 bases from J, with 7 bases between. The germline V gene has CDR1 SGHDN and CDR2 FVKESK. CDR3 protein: CASSQDLDDTQYF. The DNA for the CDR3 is TGTGCCAGCAGCCAAGATCTGGACGATACGCAGTATTTT. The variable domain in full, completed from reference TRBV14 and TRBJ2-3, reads EAGVTQFPSHSVIEKGQTVTLRCDPISGHDNLYWYRRVMGKEIKFLLHFVKESKQDESGMPNNRFLAERTGGTYSTLKVQPAELEDSGVYFCASSQDLDDTQYFGPGTRLTVL.

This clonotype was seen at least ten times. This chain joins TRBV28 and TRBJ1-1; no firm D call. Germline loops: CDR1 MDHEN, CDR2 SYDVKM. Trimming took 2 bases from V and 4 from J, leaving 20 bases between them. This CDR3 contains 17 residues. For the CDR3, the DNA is TGTGCCAGCAGTTTAGCACTCACTTCGATGGGAGGCACTGAAGCTTTCTTT. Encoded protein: CASSLALTSMGGTEAFF.

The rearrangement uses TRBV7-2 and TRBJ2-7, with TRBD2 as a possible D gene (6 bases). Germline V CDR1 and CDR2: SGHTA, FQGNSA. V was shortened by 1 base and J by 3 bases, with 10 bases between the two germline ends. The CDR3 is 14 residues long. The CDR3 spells CASSLGTKGYEQYF. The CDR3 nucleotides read TGTGCCAGCAGCTTAGGGACTAAGGGCTACGAGCAGTACTTC.

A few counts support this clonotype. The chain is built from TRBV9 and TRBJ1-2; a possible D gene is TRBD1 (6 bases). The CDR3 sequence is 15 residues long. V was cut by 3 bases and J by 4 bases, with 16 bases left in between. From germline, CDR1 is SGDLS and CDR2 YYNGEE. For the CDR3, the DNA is TGTGCCAGCAGCGGAGGGGGGCGGGCCAGCTATGGCTACACCTTC. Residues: CASSGGGRASYGYTF. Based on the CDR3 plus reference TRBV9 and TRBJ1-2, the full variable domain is DSGVTQTPKHLITATGQRVTLRCSPRSGDLSVYWYQQSLDQGLQFLIQYYNGEERAKGNILERFSAQQFPDLHSELNLSSLELGDSALYFCASSGGGRASYGYTFGSGTRLTVV.

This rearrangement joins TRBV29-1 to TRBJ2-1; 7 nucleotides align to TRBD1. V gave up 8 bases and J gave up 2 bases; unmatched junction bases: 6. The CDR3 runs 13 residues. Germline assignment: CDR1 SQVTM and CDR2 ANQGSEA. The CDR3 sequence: CSLPGQAYNEQFF. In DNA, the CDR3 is TGCAGCCTACCTGGACAGGCCTACAATGAGCAGTTCTTC.

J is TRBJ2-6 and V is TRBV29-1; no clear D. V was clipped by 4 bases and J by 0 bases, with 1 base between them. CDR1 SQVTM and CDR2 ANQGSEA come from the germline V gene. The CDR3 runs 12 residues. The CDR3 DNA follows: TGCAGCGTTGGCTCTGGGGCCAACGTCCTGACTTTC. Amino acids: CSVGSGANVLTF.

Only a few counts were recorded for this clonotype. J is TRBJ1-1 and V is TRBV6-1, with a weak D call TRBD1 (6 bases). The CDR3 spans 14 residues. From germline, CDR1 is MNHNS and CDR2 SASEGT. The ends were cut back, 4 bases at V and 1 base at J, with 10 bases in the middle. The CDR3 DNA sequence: TGTGCCAGCAGTGTGGACAGAAAGAACACTGAAGCTTTCTTT. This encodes CASSVDRKNTEAFF.

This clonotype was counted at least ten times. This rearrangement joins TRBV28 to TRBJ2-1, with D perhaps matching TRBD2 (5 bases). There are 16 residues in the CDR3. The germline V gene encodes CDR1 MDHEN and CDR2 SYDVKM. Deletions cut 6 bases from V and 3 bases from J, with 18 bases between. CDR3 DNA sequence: TGTGCCAGCAGGACCTCAAAGAGACTACACTACAATGAGCAGTTCTTC. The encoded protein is CASRTSKRLHYNEQFF.

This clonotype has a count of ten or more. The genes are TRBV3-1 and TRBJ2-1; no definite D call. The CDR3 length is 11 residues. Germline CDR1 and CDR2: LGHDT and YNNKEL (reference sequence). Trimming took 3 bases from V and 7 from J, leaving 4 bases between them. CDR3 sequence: CASSQQNEQFF. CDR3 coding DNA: TGTGCCAGCAGCCAGCAAAATGAGCAGTTCTTC.

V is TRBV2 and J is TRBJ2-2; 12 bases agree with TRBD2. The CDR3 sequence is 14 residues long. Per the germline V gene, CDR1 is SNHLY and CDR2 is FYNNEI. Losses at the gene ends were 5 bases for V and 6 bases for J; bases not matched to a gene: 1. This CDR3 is CASSRLAGAGELFF. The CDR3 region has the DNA TGTGCCAGCAGTAGACTAGCGGGAGCCGGGGAGCTGTTTTTT.

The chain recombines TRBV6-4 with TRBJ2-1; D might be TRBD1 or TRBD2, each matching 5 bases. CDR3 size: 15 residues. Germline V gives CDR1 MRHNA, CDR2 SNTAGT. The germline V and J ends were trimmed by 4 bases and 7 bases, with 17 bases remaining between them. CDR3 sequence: CASSVEGTAGNEQFF. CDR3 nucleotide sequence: TGTGCCAGCAGTGTCGAGGGGACCGCCGGGAATGAGCAGTTCTTC.